The 30 T cell receptor beta chains listed next were all sequenced from one sample in a study of early T cells in non-severe SARS-CoV-2 infection. TCRdb itself ran the 5' RACE reads through MiXCR, one entry per CDR3 protein. The sample yields 50,000 or so distinct CDR3 sequences, roughly 5.9% seen once. Sequenced sample: whole blood. Receptors were obtained from an adult who was a healthcare worker with PCR-confirmed SARS-CoV-2 infection or an uninfected control (not recorded which).

This clonotype was detected ten times or more. The chain has TRBV5-1 and TRBJ2-7; 7 bases line up with TRBD2. Germline CDR1 reads SGHRS; CDR2 reads YFSETQ. Trimming took 2 bases from V and 2 from J; bases not matched to a gene: 7. The CDR3 loop spans 15 amino acids. The CDR3 region is CASSLTLAATYEQYF. The CDR3 DNA is TGCGCCAGCAGCTTAACCCTAGCGGCCACCTACGAGCAGTACTTC.

This clonotype was counted many times. V gene TRBV7-8 combines with J gene TRBJ1-2; D perhaps matches TRBD1 (6 bases). Germline values: CDR1 SGHVS, CDR2 FQNEAQ. Between the trimmed V and J ends, which lost 5 bases and 7 bases, there was a span of 23 bases. The CDR3 consists of 16 residues. CDR3 loop: CASSPGTTGLQSGYTF. CDR3 nucleotides: TGTGCCAGCAGCCCCGGGACTACAGGGCTCCAGAGTGGCTACACCTTC.

This rearrangement joins TRBV29-1 to TRBJ1-4; D is unclear. Germline CDR1 and CDR2: SQVTM and ANQGSEA. The CDR3 is 13 residues long. Trimming cost V 5 bases and J 2 bases, with 9 bases left between them. The CDR3 loop reads CSVMGLTNEKLFF. CDR3 nucleotide sequence: TGCAGCGTTATGGGGTTGACTAATGAAAAACTGTTTTTT.

In this sample, this clonotype turned up many times. The chain joins TRBV7-9 to TRBJ2-2; D remains unclear. Germline values: CDR1 SEHNR, CDR2 FQNEAQ (reference sequence). Trimming removed 5 bases at V and 7 bases at J, with 14 bases between. The CDR3 is made up of 14 amino acids. CDR3 nucleotides: TGTGCCAGCAGCCCGCTCACCAAATACGGGGAGCTGTTTTTT. Encoded protein: CASSPLTKYGELFF.

This clonotype came up a few times. The CDR3, as DNA: TGCGCCAGCCTACCGGGGGTATCGGCTGGGGCCAACGTCCTGACTTTC. Its protein is CASLPGVSAGANVLTF. The chain carries TRBV5-1 and TRBJ2-6; D perhaps matches TRBD2 (6 bases). V was shortened by 7 bases and J by 2 bases, with 16 bases between the two germline ends. Germline-derived CDR1 and CDR2 are SGHRS and YFSETQ. This CDR3 spans 16 amino acids.

This clonotype has ten or more counts. The chain carries TRBV7-2 and TRBJ1-2; D not resolved. Trimming cost V 2 bases and J 7 bases, with 8 bases left between them. The CDR3 loop spans 12 amino acids. Germline CDR1 and CDR2: SGHTA and FQGNSA. DNA of the CDR3: TGTGCCAGCAGCTTATCTGACGCTGGCTACACCTTC. This encodes CASSLSDAGYTF.

About this clonotype itself: A much larger clone sits a single nucleotide away, making a read error possible. The missing conserved phenylalanine or tryptophan at the end of this CDR3 makes a read error likely. The V gene is TRBV7-6, the J gene TRBJ2-3; TRBD2 matches at 8 bases. Germline values: CDR1 SGHVS, CDR2 FNYEAQ. J gave up 5 bases and V 4 bases, and 11 bases lay outside the gene matches. The CDR3 has 16 residues. CDR3 region: CASSSQAGAFGDTQYS. The DNA of the CDR3 is TGTGCCAGCAGCTCGCAAGCGGGAGCTTTTGGAGATACGCAGTATTCT.

The rearrangement links TRBV3-1 to TRBJ2-7, with D perhaps TRBD1 or TRBD2 (5 bases each). The V gene lost 4 bases and the J gene lost 5 bases, with 12 bases spanning the gap. This CDR3 region has 13 residues. Germline V gene lookup returns CDR1 LGHDT and CDR2 YNNKEL (reference sequence). The chain's CDR3 is CASSPWGTNEQYF. The CDR3 DNA reads TGTGCCAGCAGCCCCTGGGGGACCAACGAGCAGTACTTC.

This clonotype was picked up many times. This chain connects TRBV28 to TRBJ2-5; D ambiguous. Trimming removed 5 bases from V and 3 bases from J, with 4 bases in between. The CDR3 consists of 11 residues. Germline assignment: CDR1 MDHEN and CDR2 SYDVKM. CDR3 sequence reads: CASSMEETQYF. The CDR3 bases are TGTGCCAGCAGTATGGAAGAGACCCAGTACTTC. The whole variable domain, filled in from reference TRBV28 and TRBJ2-5, reads DVKVTQSSRYLVKRTGEKVFLECVQDMDHENMFWYRQDPGLGLRLIYFSYDVKMKEKGDIPEGYSVSREKKERFSLILESASTNQTSMYLCASSMEETQYFGPGTRLLVL.

This clonotype was observed a single time. Possible read error: a much larger clone is one base away. This chain joins TRBV10-2 and TRBJ2-7; tentatively, D is TRBD2 (6 bases). Germline CDR1 reads WSHSY; CDR2 reads SAAADI. V dropped 8 bases and J dropped 7 bases, with 12 bases sitting between them. The CDR3 is 11 amino acids. CDR3 DNA: TGCGCCAGCGGTGGGACTCGGGAGCAGTACTTC. Residues: CASGGTREQYF.

This clonotype was found many times. This chain connects TRBV12-3 or TRBV12-4 to TRBJ1-1; D call uncertain. This CDR3 has 13 amino acids. The V end lost 8 bases, the J end lost 5 bases, and 15 bases lay between the germline ends. Here the CDR3 reads CASGYQSLTEAFF. Written as DNA, the CDR3 is TGTGCCAGCGGATACCAGAGTTTAACTGAAGCTTTCTTT.

In its sample, this clonotype was seen a few times. CDR3 nucleotide sequence: TGTGCCAGCAGCTTAGCTCCGACTAGTAATGAGCAGTTCTTC. As protein: CASSLAPTSNEQFF. V usage is TRBV11-2 and J usage is TRBJ2-1, with a tentative D call TRBD2 (6 bases). Looked up from germline, CDR1 is SGHAT and CDR2 is FQNNGV. The germline V and J ends were trimmed by 1 base and 7 bases, with 11 bases remaining between them. The CDR3 loop spans 14 amino acids.

The chain employs TRBV30 and TRBJ2-3, with D perhaps matching TRBD2 (5 bases). Germline CDR1 GTSNPN, CDR2 SVGIG (reference sequence). The CDR3 extends over 11 amino acids. V dropped 5 bases and J dropped 6 bases, with 9 bases sitting between them. The CDR3 is CAWEGRDTQYF. Written as DNA, the CDR3 is TGTGCCTGGGAGGGCCGGGATACGCAGTATTTT.

This clonotype has at least ten counts. The genes are TRBV18 and TRBJ2-3, with 7 bases that match TRBD2. V shed 0 bases and J 5 bases; nucleotides not matched to a gene: 5. The CDR3 spans 15 residues. Germline assignment: CDR1 KGHSH and CDR2 LQKENI. CDR3 DNA sequence: TGTGCCAGCTCACCACCGTCAGGGAGGGAAGATACGCAGTATTTT. It translates to CASSPPSGREDTQYF.

The sample holds many counts of this clonotype. V usage is TRBV7-2 and J usage is TRBJ2-7; 12 nucleotides line up with TRBD2. V gave up 5 bases and J gave up 2 bases; unmatched junction bases: 4. The CDR3 has 15 residues. CDR1 is SGHTA and CDR2 is FQGNSA in the germline V gene. The CDR3 protein is CASSDTSGGTYEQYF. In DNA, the CDR3 is TGTGCCAGCAGCGATACTAGCGGGGGGACCTACGAGCAGTACTTC. Together with reference TRBV7-2 and TRBJ2-7, the CDR3 gives the full variable domain: GAGVSQSPSNKVTEKGKDVELRCDPISGHTALYWYRQSLGQGLEFLIYFQGNSAPDKSGLPSDRFSAERTGGSVSTLTIQRTQQEDSAVYLCASSDTSGGTYEQYFGPGTRLTVT.

This clonotype was seen many times. Here the CDR3 reads CASSPDSGYRKNTGELFF. The CDR3 nucleotides are TGTGCCAGCAGCCCGGACTCAGGGTACAGAAAGAACACCGGGGAGCTGTTTTTT. The chain uses TRBV14 and TRBJ2-2; D may be TRBD1 or TRBD2 (5 bases each). Trimming shortened V by 4 bases and J by 1 base, and 19 bases separated the two germline ends. Looked up from germline, CDR1 is SGHDN and CDR2 is FVKESK. The CDR3 length is 18 residues.

CDR3 sequence: CASSEGLFYEQYF. The DNA for the CDR3 is TGTGCCAGCAGTGAGGGTCTCTTCTACGAGCAGTACTTC. This chain connects TRBV2 to TRBJ2-7; no clear D. The V gene's germline CDR1 is SNHLY and CDR2 FYNNEI. The CDR3 sequence is 13 residues long. V lost 3 bases and J 3 bases, leaving 9 bases between the germline ends.

There are many counts of this clonotype. The rearrangement uses TRBV5-6 and TRBJ2-7; 9 bases map to TRBD2. V was clipped by 1 base and J by 4 bases; unmatched bases: 6. The germline CDR1 and CDR2 sequences are SGHDT and YYEEEE. CDR3 length equals 15 residues. The CDR3 DNA follows: TGTGCCAGCAGCTTGAACAGCGGGAGGAGGTACGAGCAGTACTTC. It yields the protein CASSLNSGRRYEQYF.

This clonotype came up many times. This chain connects TRBV10-3 to TRBJ2-7; either TRBD1 or TRBD2 may fit D (5 bases each). V shed 8 bases and J shed 2 bases, with 13 bases lying between them. Germline V gene lookup returns CDR1 ENHRY and CDR2 SYGVKD. CDR3 length: 13 amino acids. The CDR3 DNA sequence: TGTGCCATCGGGGGACGTAGCGCCTACGAGCAGTACTTC. This codes for CAIGGRSAYEQYF.

The chain joins TRBV5-4 to TRBJ2-4, with a weak D call TRBD2 (6 bases). Germline V CDR1 and CDR2: SGHNT, YYREEE (reference sequence). This CDR3 contains 17 residues. Between the trimmed V and J ends, which lost 0 bases and 3 bases, there was a span of 16 bases. CDR3 DNA sequence: TGTGCCAGCAGCTTGGTCGGCGGCGGGGAGCACAAAAACATTCAGTACTTC. Residues: CASSLVGGGEHKNIQYF.

The V gene is TRBV3-2, the J gene TRBJ2-5; the D segment call TRBD1 is taken from the table without a DNA check. TRBV3-2 is a recognized pseudogene. This CDR3 is 15 amino acids long. This chain's CDR3 is CASSHNWTLPETQYF. Written as DNA, the CDR3 is TGTGCCAGCAGCCACAATTGGACCCTGCCAGAGACCCAGTACTTC.

The gene calls are TRBV7-2 and TRBJ1-1; D remains unclear. V lost 4 bases and J 4 bases, leaving 13 bases between the germline ends. Germline V lookup: CDR1 SGHTA, CDR2 FQGNSA. CDR3 length equals 14 residues. For the CDR3, the DNA is TGTGCCAGCAGCTCCCAGAGGGTCGGCACTGAAGCTTTCTTT. Translating it yields CASSSQRVGTEAFF.

This clonotype was seen ten or more times. The CDR3 bases are TGTGCCAGCAGCTTAGACGGACTAGCGGGCAATGAGCAGTTCTTC. Translating it yields CASSLDGLAGNEQFF. The chain joins TRBV7-6 to TRBJ2-1; 11 nucleotides line up with TRBD2. Looked up from germline, CDR1 is SGHVS and CDR2 is FNYEAQ. Losses at the gene ends were 1 base for V and 6 bases for J; bases not matched to a gene: 2. This CDR3 comprises 15 residues.

This clonotype was observed a handful of times. The chain links TRBV19 to TRBJ2-7; D might be TRBD1 (5 bases). Germline V lookup: CDR1 LNHDA, CDR2 SQIVND (reference sequence). The CDR3 has 14 residues. V lost 4 bases and J 0 bases, leaving 10 bases between the germline ends. The CDR3 nucleotides read TGTGCCAGTAGTAACACAGGTAACTCCTACGAGCAGTACTTC. Its translation is CASSNTGNSYEQYF. Full variable domain (outside the CDR3, taken from reference TRBV19 and TRBJ2-7): DGGITQSPKYLFRKEGQNVTLSCEQNLNHDAMYWYRQDPGQGLRLIYYSQIVNDFQKGDIAEGYSVSREKKESFPLTVTSAQKNPTAFYLCASSNTGNSYEQYFGPGTRLTVT.

This clonotype was observed at least ten times. The chain links TRBV6-1 to TRBJ2-7; weak D call: TRBD2 (5 bases). Germline assignment: CDR1 MNHNS and CDR2 SASEGT. This CDR3 contains 13 residues. The germline V and J ends were trimmed by 1 base and 7 bases, with 11 bases remaining between them. The chain's CDR3 is CASSEGWEREQYF. CDR3 nucleotide sequence: TGTGCCAGCAGTGAAGGGTGGGAGAGGGAGCAGTACTTC.

This clonotype was counted many times. The chain uses TRBV3-1 and TRBJ2-5; no clear D gene. The ends were cut back, 2 bases at V and 4 bases at J, with 5 bases in the middle. In germline, CDR1 is LGHDT, CDR2 YNNKEL (reference sequence). This CDR3 is built from 12 residues. The CDR3 coding sequence is TGTGCCAGCAGCCAACCGCCAGAGACCCAGTACTTC. Translated: CASSQPPETQYF.

This clonotype occurred a few times. The chain links TRBV9 to TRBJ2-7; D may correspond to TRBD1 or TRBD2 (5 bases each). There are 14 residues in the CDR3. Germline CDR1 and CDR2: SGDLS and YYNGEE. Trimming took 2 bases from V and 1 from J, leaving 10 bases between them. CDR3 DNA sequence: TGTGCCAGCAGCGTGGGGACCCTTTCCTACGAGCAGTACTTC. Protein: CASSVGTLSYEQYF.

J is TRBJ2-7 and V is TRBV4-1, with 9 nucleotides matching TRBD1. This CDR3 has 15 residues. V shed 4 bases, J shed 7 bases, and the junction held 11 bases outside the gene matches. The germline gives CDR1 MGHRA, CDR2 YSYEKL. CDR3 amino acids: CASSPSGQGRAEQYF. Written as DNA, the CDR3 is TGCGCCAGCAGCCCGTCGGGACAGGGACGGGCTGAGCAGTACTTC.

This clonotype was picked up a small number of times. V gene TRBV10-1 combines with J gene TRBJ2-1; D ambiguous. The V end lost 10 bases, the J end lost 4 bases, and 20 bases lay between the germline ends. The CDR3 totals 15 residues. Germline V gene data show CDR1 as WNHNN and CDR2 as SYGVQD (reference sequence). The CDR3: CAIKGGSFYYNEQFF. The CDR3 DNA reads as TGCGCCATCAAAGGCGGTTCCTTCTATTACAATGAGCAGTTCTTC.

This clonotype was detected ten times or more. The V gene is TRBV7-2, the J gene TRBJ2-3, with TRBD1 matching over 7 bases. Looked up from germline, CDR1 is SGHTA and CDR2 is FQGNSA. The CDR3 sequence is 14 residues long. V dropped 1 base and J dropped 11; count of bases not matched to a gene: 9. The CDR3 nucleotides read TGTGCCAGCAGCTTAGGGGCACAGGGGAGTATGCAGTATTTT. Translated: CASSLGAQGSMQYF.